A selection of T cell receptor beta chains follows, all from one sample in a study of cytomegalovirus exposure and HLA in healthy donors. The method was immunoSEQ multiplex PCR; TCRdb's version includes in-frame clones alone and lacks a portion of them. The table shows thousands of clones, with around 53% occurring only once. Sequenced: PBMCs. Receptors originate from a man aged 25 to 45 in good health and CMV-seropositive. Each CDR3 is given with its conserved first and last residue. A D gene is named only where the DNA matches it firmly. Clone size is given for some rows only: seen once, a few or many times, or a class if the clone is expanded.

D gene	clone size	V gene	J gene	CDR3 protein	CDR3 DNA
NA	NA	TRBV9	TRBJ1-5	CASSLDSGSNQPQHF	TGTGCCAGCAGCTTAGATTCAGGGAGCAATCAGCCCCAGCATTTT
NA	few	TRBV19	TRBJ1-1	CASSISNSGAFF	TGTGCCAGTAGTATATCGAACAGTGGAGCTTTCTTT
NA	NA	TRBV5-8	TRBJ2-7	CASSFVYEQYF	TGTGCCAGCAGCTTTGTATACGAGCAGTACTTC
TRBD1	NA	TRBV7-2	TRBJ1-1	CASSLAMGQGATEAFF	TGTGCCAGCAGCTTAGCAATGGGACAGGGGGCAACTGAAGCTTTCTTT
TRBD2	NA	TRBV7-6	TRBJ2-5	CASSLGTSEPQETQYF	TGTGCCAGCAGCTTAGGGACTAGCGAGCCTCAAGAGACCCAGTACTTC
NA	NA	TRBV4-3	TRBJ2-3	CASSQQVTGTDTQYF	TGCGCCAGCAGCCAACAGGTAACGGGCACAGATACGCAGTATTTT
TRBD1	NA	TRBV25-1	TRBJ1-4	CASSERDRLNEKLFF	TGTGCCAGCAGTGAGAGGGACAGGCTTAATGAAAAACTGTTTTTT
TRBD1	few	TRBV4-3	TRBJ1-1	CASSQDLDRVTEAFF	TGCGCCAGCAGCCAAGACCTGGACAGGGTCACTGAAGCTTTCTTT
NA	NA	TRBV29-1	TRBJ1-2	CSADDSHYGYTF	TGCAGCGCTGATGACAGCCACTATGGCTACACCTTC
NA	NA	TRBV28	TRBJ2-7	CASMVPRGYEQYF	TGTGCCAGCATGGTCCCTAGAGGCTACGAGCAGTACTTC
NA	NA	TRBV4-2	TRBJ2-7	CASSLLEGQLSYEQYF	TGTGCCAGCAGCCTTTTGGAGGGGCAACTCTCCTACGAGCAGTACTTC